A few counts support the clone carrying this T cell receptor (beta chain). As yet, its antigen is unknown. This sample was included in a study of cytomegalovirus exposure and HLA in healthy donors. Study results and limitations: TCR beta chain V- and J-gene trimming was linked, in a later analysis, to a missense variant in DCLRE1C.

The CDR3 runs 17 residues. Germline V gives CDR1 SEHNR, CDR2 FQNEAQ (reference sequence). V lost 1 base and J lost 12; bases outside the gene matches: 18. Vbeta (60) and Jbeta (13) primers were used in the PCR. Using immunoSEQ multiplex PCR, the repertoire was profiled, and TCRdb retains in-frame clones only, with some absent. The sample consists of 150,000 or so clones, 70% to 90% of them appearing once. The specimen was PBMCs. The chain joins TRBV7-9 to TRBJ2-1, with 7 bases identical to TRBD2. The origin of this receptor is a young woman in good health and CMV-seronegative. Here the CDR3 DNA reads TGTGCCAGCAGCTTAGGCGGAGATATGGGACTACCTTCGGGGCAGTTCTTC. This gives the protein CASSLGGDMGLPSGQFF.